This T cell receptor beta chain comes out of a study of blood T cell repertoires in COVID-19. Across the study: COVID-19 samples, acute and convalescent, were from the United States, Italy and Spain. Sources were T cells, B-cell-depleted T cells, or PBMCs; the material itself was cDNA or gDNA.

Source study methods: Counts of nucleated cells, estimated from reference gene primer amplification, were obtained. Sequenced by immunoSEQ multiplex PCR; TCRdb stores in-frame clones only, minus some. The DNA gave D and trimming, while V, J and clone size come from that table. In the table there are some 31,000 clones, roughly 90% of which are singletons. The CDR3 consists of 14 residues. J lost 2 bases, V lost 7 bases, and 8 bases had no gene match. Germline V gene lookup returns CDR1 SQVTM and CDR2 ANQGSEA. This receptor was identified in a human donor with active COVID-19. The donor label of this sample is uncertain. The chain links TRBV29-1 to TRBJ1-3; 7 positions match TRBD1. The sequencing input was peripheral blood. The CDR3 DNA sequence: TGCAGCGCTATACAGGGGACTGCTGGAAACACCATATATTTT. It yields the protein CSAIQGTAGNTIYF.